The entry below describes one TCR beta chain. Within the sample, other DNA sequences also encode this same CDR3. Measured with immunoSEQ multiplex PCR; TCRdb has only the in-frame clones, and not every one. The table shows just over 80,000 clones, with around 76% occurring only once. This entry is derived from a study of blood T cell repertoires in COVID-19. Study-wide context: Both acute and convalescent COVID-19 samples were obtained from the United States, Italy and Spain. PBMCs, B-cell-depleted T cells, or T cells provided the cDNA or gDNA that made up the material.

The CDR3 runs to 14 residues. Trimming removed 3 bases at V and 5 bases at J, with 13 bases between. Germline-derived CDR1 and CDR2 are LGHNA and YSLEER. The source material was peripheral blood. The receptor's source is an elderly woman with active or convalescent COVID-19. The chain is built from TRBV4-3 and TRBJ1-2; no clear D gene. CDR3 residues: CASSQEKRDYGYTF. DNA of the CDR3: TGCGCCAGCAGCCAGGAAAAGAGGGATTATGGCTACACCTTC.